This paragraph covers one T cell receptor (beta chain) sequence. The antigen is unknown. Being one base from a much bigger clone, this may be a read error. The source of the sample is a study of T cells in Graves' hyperthyroidism and ophthalmopathy. At the level of the study: The initial diagnosis was the point when peripheral blood was collected, ahead of any treatment. Broader study findings: In the analysis, a 13 V-J model separated ophthalmopathy from stable hyperthyroidism.

CDR3 length: 14 residues. The germline V and J ends were trimmed by 5 bases and 2 bases, with 11 bases remaining between them. Per germline, CDR1 MDHEN and CDR2 SYDVKM. Diagnoses used clinical symptoms, serum thyroxine and TRAb, thyroid ultrasound and orbital computed tomography. The TCR beta CDR3 regions underwent amplification using RNA transcripts as the source. Using the HTBI primer set, a first-round RT-PCR was run on the TCR CDR3. TCRdb analysed the multiplex PCR reads with MiXCR anew, one entry per CDR3 protein. The table has fewer than 700,000 distinct CDR3 sequences, around 15% seen once. Specimen: blood. The sequence was collected from a woman in her twenties or thirties with Graves' hyperthyroidism. The chain joins TRBV28 to TRBJ2-3, with unresolved D. DNA of the CDR3: TGTGCCAGCAGTGAACGACACTACACAGATACGCAGTATTTT. Its protein is CASSERHYTDTQYF.